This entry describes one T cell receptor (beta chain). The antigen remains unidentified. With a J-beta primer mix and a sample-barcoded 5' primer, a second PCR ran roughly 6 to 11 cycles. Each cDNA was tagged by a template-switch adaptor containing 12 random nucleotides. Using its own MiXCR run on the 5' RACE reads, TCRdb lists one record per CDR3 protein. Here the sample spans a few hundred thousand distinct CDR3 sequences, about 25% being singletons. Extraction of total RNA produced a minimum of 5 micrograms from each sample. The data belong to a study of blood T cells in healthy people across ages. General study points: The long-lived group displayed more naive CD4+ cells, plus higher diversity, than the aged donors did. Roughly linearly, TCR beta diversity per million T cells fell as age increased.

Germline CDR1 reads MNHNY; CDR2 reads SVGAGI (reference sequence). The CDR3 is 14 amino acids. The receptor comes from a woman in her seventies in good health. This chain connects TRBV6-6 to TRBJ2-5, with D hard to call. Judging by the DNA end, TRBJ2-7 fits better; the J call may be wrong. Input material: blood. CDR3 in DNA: TGTGCCAGCAGTTCCCCGGGCTACTCCTACGAGCAGTACTTC. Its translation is CASSSPGYSYEQYF.